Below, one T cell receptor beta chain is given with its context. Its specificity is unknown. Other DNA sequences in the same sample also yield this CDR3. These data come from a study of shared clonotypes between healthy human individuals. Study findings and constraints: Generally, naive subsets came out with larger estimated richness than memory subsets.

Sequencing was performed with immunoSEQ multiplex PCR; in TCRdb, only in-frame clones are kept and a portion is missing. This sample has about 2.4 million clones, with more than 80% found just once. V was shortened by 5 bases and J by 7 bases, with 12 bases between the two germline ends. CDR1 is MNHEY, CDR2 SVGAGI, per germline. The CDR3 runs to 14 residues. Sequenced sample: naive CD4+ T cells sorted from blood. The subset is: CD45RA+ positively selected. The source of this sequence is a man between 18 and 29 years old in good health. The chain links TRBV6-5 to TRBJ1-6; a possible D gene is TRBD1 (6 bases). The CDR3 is CASSPGGGNSPLHF. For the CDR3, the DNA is TGTGCCAGCAGTCCAGGAGGGGGGAATTCACCCCTCCACTTT.